These 28 T cell receptor beta chains share one sample of origin, sequenced in a study. TCRdb recomputed calls from the 5' RACE reads with MiXCR, one row per CDR3 protein. The sample lists 55,000 to 75,000 distinct CDR3 sequences, around 30% occurring once. Sample: tumor-infiltrating naive CD4+ T cells sorted from the breast tumor. The subset was: naive CD4+ T cells, CD4+CD45RA+CD25-. The receptors come from a female donor with breast cancer.

V and J are TRBV29-1 and TRBJ1-1; D is uncertain. Germline V gene sequence: CDR1 SQVTM, CDR2 ANQGSEA. The CDR3 runs 10 residues. Trimming took off 7 bases at V and 6 bases at J, with 9 bases between the two ends. The DNA for the CDR3 is TGCAGCGCCACGGAGCCTGAAGCTTTCTTT. As protein: CSATEPEAFF.

This clonotype was seen a few times. This chain joins TRBV20-1 and TRBJ2-7, with 10 bases fitting TRBD2. CDR1 is DFQATT, CDR2 SNEGSKA, per germline (reference sequence). The CDR3 spans 13 residues. The ends lost 3 bases at V and 6 bases at J; junction bases unmatched: 5. In DNA form, the CDR3 reads TGCAGTGCTAGGGTTCCTAGCGGGAGCGAGCAGTACTTC. Protein product: CSARVPSGSEQYF.

By sample share, this clonotype is medium-sized. This rearrangement joins TRBV20-1 to TRBJ2-5; D assignment may be TRBD1 or TRBD2 (5 bases each). V lost 5 bases to trimming and J lost 5 bases, with 21 bases between them. The germline gives CDR1 DFQATT, CDR2 SNEGSKA (reference sequence). CDR3 length: 15 amino acids. This CDR3 is CSADNLVGDVETQYF. The CDR3, as DNA: TGCAGTGCTGATAATCTAGTGGGGGACGTTGAGACCCAGTACTTC.

Worth noting for this clonotype: One end of the junction fails to match germline, which may point to a read error. The chain combines TRBV5-1 with TRBJ2-7; 7 bases agree with TRBD1. The length of the CDR3 is 15 residues. Germline lookup yields CDR1 SGHRS and CDR2 YFSETQ. The CDR3 nucleotides read TGCGCCAGCAGCACATCACGGACAGGAACCTACGGGCAGTACTTC. Protein product: CASSTSRTGTYGQYF.

The chain uses TRBV7-9 and TRBJ2-1, with TRBD2 matching 8 bases. V shed 4 bases, J shed 5 bases, and the junction held 13 bases outside the gene matches. Germline values: CDR1 SEHNR, CDR2 FQNEAQ (reference sequence). This CDR3 has 17 amino acids. In nucleotides, the CDR3 is TGTGCCAGCAGCTCCACCGGTGGACGGGAGGGTGACAATGAGCAGTTCTTC. The encoded protein is CASSSTGGREGDNEQFF.

This clonotype was seen ten or more times. This rearrangement joins TRBV20-1 to TRBJ2-5; 14 bases line up with TRBD2. This CDR3 spans 14 amino acids. From germline, CDR1 is DFQATT and CDR2 SNEGSKA (reference sequence). With V trimmed by 6 bases and J by 14 bases, 14 bases remained unmatched. The chain's CDR3 is CSATGTSGGSQLYF. CDR3 coding DNA: TGCAGTGCAACCGGGACTAGCGGGGGCTCGCAGTTATACTTC.

Worth noting for this clonotype: One end of the junction varies from germline; a read error may be responsible. For the CDR3, the DNA is TGTGCCAGCAGTCCAAATGGGATCTCGGGGGAGACCCAGTGCTTC. It codes for CASSPNGISGETQCF. The rearrangement links TRBV7-2 to TRBJ2-5; D is possibly TRBD2 (6 bases). The CDR3 is 15 residues long. Germline V gene sequence: CDR1 SGHTA, CDR2 FQGNSA.

The chain has TRBV7-2 and TRBJ1-2; 9 positions match TRBD1. The ends lost 4 bases at V and 4 bases at J; junction bases unmatched: 7. Germline V gene data show CDR1 as SGHTA and CDR2 as FQGNSA. The CDR3 is made up of 15 amino acids. CDR3 sequence (DNA): TGTGCCAGCAGCTGTCGTACAGGGGGCGTCTATGGCTACACCTTC. This sequence encodes CASSCRTGGVYGYTF.

The chain links TRBV7-2 to TRBJ1-2; the D gene is possibly TRBD1 (6 bases). Trimming removed 5 bases at V and 4 bases at J, with 14 bases between. The CDR3 runs 14 residues. Germline V lookup: CDR1 SGHTA, CDR2 FQGNSA. In DNA, the CDR3 is TGTGCCAGCAGCAGCGGGAGGGGGAGCTATGGCTACACCTTC. This sequence encodes CASSSGRGSYGYTF.

J is TRBJ2-1 and V is TRBV4-1; D is uncertain. Germline CDR1 reads MGHRA; CDR2 reads YSYEKL. V gave up 1 base and J gave up 8 bases, with 21 bases separating them. The CDR3 spans 17 residues. CDR3 nucleotides: TGCGCCAGCAGCCAAGCAGACATGGGTTTCCCGAGAGATGAGCAGTTCTTC. This gives the protein CASSQADMGFPRDEQFF.

Concerning this clonotype itself: A much larger clone differs from this one at a single base, so this may be a read error. The chain is built from TRBV20-1 and TRBJ1-2; tentatively, D is TRBD1 (6 bases). Per the germline V gene, CDR1 is DFQATT and CDR2 is SNEGSKA (reference sequence). The CDR3 is made up of 11 amino acids. The CDR3 is CSTTGYYGYAF. The DNA for the CDR3 is TGCAGTACCACAGGGTACTATGGCTACGCCTTC.

CDR3 sequence (DNA): TGTGCCAGCAGCCCTAGCGGACCTAGCTCCTACAATGAGCAGTTCTTC. As protein: CASSPSGPSSYNEQFF. The rearrangement uses TRBV5-5 and TRBJ2-1; 7 bases agree with TRBD2. The CDR3 has 16 amino acids. V shed 4 bases, J shed 0 bases, and the junction held 7 bases outside the gene matches. CDR1 is SGHKS, CDR2 YYEKEE, per germline (reference sequence).

This clonotype showed up just a few times. The chain is built from TRBV2 and TRBJ2-2; D tentatively reads TRBD1 or TRBD2 (6 bases each). V lost 6 bases and J 5 bases, leaving 19 bases between the germline ends. This CDR3 has 16 amino acids. The germline CDR1 and CDR2 sequences are SNHLY and FYNNEI. The CDR3 bases are TGTGCCAGCAGGACCTCACGTGGGGGGCGGACCGGGGAGCTGTTTTTT. Translation gives CASRTSRGGRTGELFF.

Remarks on this clonotype: The junction differs from germline at one of its ends, possibly a read error. The genes are TRBV7-9 and TRBJ2-1, with 9 bases fitting TRBD2. Germline V gives CDR1 SEHNR, CDR2 FQNEAQ (reference sequence). This CDR3 has 16 residues. CDR3 nucleotides: TGTGCCAGCAGCGTATGGTTAGCGGGGGCCTACAATAAGCAGTTCTTC. This translates into CASSVWLAGAYNKQFF. Full variable domain (remainder filled in from reference TRBV7-9 and TRBJ2-1): DTGVSQNPRHKITKRGQNVTFRCDPISEHNRLYWYRQTLGQGPEFLTYFQNEAQLEKSRLLSDRFSAERPKGSFSTLEIQRTEQGDSAMYLCASSVWLAGAYNKQFFGPGTRLTVL.

This clonotype was detected ten times or more. The chain employs TRBV12-3 or TRBV12-4 and TRBJ1-1, with D perhaps matching TRBD1 (5 bases). The CDR3 runs 14 residues. With 2 bases removed from V and 4 bases from J, the gap between germline ends came to 11 bases. The CDR3 nucleotides read TGTGCCAGCAGTTTACTGGGGGTGGGCACTGAAGCTTTCTTT. Its translation: CASSLLGVGTEAFF.

This chain links TRBV29-1 with TRBJ2-1, with D tentatively TRBD2 (5 bases). V was pared by 4 bases and J by 6 bases, with 13 bases between. The length of the CDR3 is 13 residues. Germline lookup yields CDR1 SQVTM and CDR2 ANQGSEA. CDR3 nucleotide sequence: TGCAGCGTTGGGGTAGGTGGAGGCAATGAGCAGTTCTTC. This codes for CSVGVGGGNEQFF.

This clonotype was seen many times. The chain uses TRBV9 and TRBJ2-3; D uncertain. V shed 0 bases and J shed 6 bases, with 5 bases lying between them. This CDR3 contains 12 residues. CDR1 SGDLS and CDR2 YYNGEE come from the germline V gene. The CDR3 is CASSVEWDTQYF. CDR3 nucleotide sequence: TGTGCCAGCAGCGTAGAGTGGGATACGCAGTATTTT.

The V call is TRBV7-9, the J call TRBJ2-2, with 7 bases that match TRBD1. Germline V CDR1 and CDR2: SEHNR, FQNEAQ (reference sequence). This CDR3 spans 19 amino acids. With 5 bases clipped from V and 1 base from J, the junction kept 16 bases outside the gene matches. Here the CDR3 reads CASSPSWTQGLLNTGELFF. CDR3 sequence (DNA): TGTGCCAGCAGCCCTAGTTGGACACAGGGGCTACTGAACACCGGGGAGCTGTTTTTT.

Only a few counts were recorded for this clonotype. Since a much larger clone is just one base distant, this may be a read error. The V and J genes are TRBV29-1 and TRBJ1-1, with 10 bases matching TRBD1. Germline assignment: CDR1 SQVTM and CDR2 ANQGSEA. The CDR3 has 13 amino acids. As DNA, the CDR3 is TGCAGCGTAGACAGGGGGCTTAACACTGAAGCTTACTTT. Protein sequence: CSVDRGLNTEAYF.

There are a few counts of this clonotype. This chain uses TRBV2 with TRBJ1-1; D uncertain. This CDR3 is 14 amino acids long. From germline, CDR1 is SNHLY and CDR2 FYNNEI. Trimming shortened V by 4 bases and J by 1 base, and 10 bases separated the two germline ends. CDR3 loop: CASSGQSTNTEAFF. The DNA for the CDR3 is TGTGCCAGCAGTGGGCAGTCAACGAACACTGAAGCTTTCTTT.

On this clonotype itself: Since the CDR3 does not end with the conserved phenylalanine or tryptophan, this likely comes from a read error. The chain joins TRBV29-1 to TRBJ2-1, with 10 bases aligning to TRBD1. V gave up 4 bases and J gave up 4 bases; unmatched junction bases: 1. This CDR3 has 13 residues. The germline CDR1 and CDR2 sequences are SQVTM and ANQGSEA. This CDR3 reads CSVGTGGYNEQFL. The CDR3 DNA reads TGCAGCGTTGGGACAGGGGGGTACAATGAGCAGTTCCTC.

This sequence joins TRBV29-1 and TRBJ2-3, with TRBD2 matching over 8 bases. The CDR3 consists of 14 residues. After removal of 2 bases from V and 7 bases from J, the junction contained 8 bases not matched to a gene. CDR1 and CDR2 (germline): SQVTM, ANQGSEA. CDR3 coding DNA: TGCAGCGTTGAATTCGGGGGGGCCGAGTATACGCAGTATTTT. It specifies CSVEFGGAEYTQYF.

In its sample, this clonotype was seen a few times. Here the CDR3 reads CASSSRLNTEAFF. The CDR3 DNA reads TGCGCCAGCAGCTCTCGATTGAACACTGAAGCTTTCTTT. The chain has TRBV5-1 and TRBJ1-1; D is unclear. CDR1 is SGHRS and CDR2 is YFSETQ in the germline V gene. Trimming stripped 3 bases from V and 0 bases from J, with 6 bases between. The CDR3 has 13 amino acids.

This rearrangement joins TRBV15 to TRBJ2-1, with D perhaps matching TRBD2 (6 bases). Germline CDR1 reads LNHNV; CDR2 reads YYDKDF (reference sequence). Trimming cost V 0 bases and J 5 bases, with 20 bases left between them. CDR3 length: 18 amino acids. CDR3 DNA sequence: TGTGCCACCAGCAGAGATATGCCAGCTAGCGTCGGCCACAATGAGCAGTTCTTC. Encoded protein: CATSRDMPASVGHNEQFF.

The sample holds many counts of this clonotype. This chain connects TRBV6-1 to TRBJ2-1, with D tentatively TRBD1 or TRBD2 (5 bases each). Germline-derived CDR1 and CDR2 are MNHNS and SASEGT. CDR3 length: 13 residues. Trimming shortened V by 6 bases and J by 6 bases, and 12 bases separated the two germline ends. In nucleotides, the CDR3 is TGTGCCAGCAGCCGGGACCCGATCAATGAGCAGTTCTTC. Protein product: CASSRDPINEQFF.

As to this clonotype: The junction does not match germline at one end; this may be a read error. This chain links TRBV4-2 with TRBJ1-1; 7 bases fit TRBD1. This CDR3 region has 16 residues. Germline CDR1 reads LGHNA; CDR2 reads YNFKEQ. The CDR3 here is CASGQGTFAGGAEAFF. The CDR3 DNA sequence: TGTGCCAGCGGCCAAGGGACCTTTGCAGGGGGTGCTGAAGCTTTCTTT.

On this clonotype: A junction boundary mismatches the germline segment, possibly from a read error. The V call is TRBV7-2, the J call TRBJ2-7; 7 nucleotides match TRBD2. CDR3 length equals 16 residues. The germline V gene encodes CDR1 SGHTA and CDR2 FQGNSA. CDR3 DNA: TGTGCCAGCAGCGTCCGGGGAGGGACGATAAACTACGAGCAGGACTTC. Translating it yields CASSVRGGTINYEQDF.

This rearrangement joins TRBV3-1 to TRBJ2-2; 7 bases fit TRBD2. In germline, CDR1 is LGHDT, CDR2 YNNKEL (reference sequence). Trimming at V came to 1 base and at J to 7 bases, leaving 3 bases not matched to a gene. This CDR3 has 14 residues. The CDR3 DNA reads TGTGCCAGCAGCCAAGTTGCGGGAGTCGGGGAGCTGTTTTTT. Translated: CASSQVAGVGELFF.